Below, one T cell receptor (beta chain) is given with its context. The data derive from a study of neurological immune-mediated disorders. The team produced cDNA through 5'RACE using 10-nucleotide random UMIs. TCRdb reanalysed the 5' RACE reads using MiXCR and keeps one entry per CDR3 protein. This table has 75,000 to 95,000 distinct CDR3 sequences, more than 15% appearing once. Germline V CDR1 and CDR2: SQVTM, ANQGSEA. The V gene end was trimmed by 2 bases and the J gene end by 4 bases; junction bases not matched to a gene: 7. The CDR3 loop spans 15 amino acids. Sequencing was done on a sample of PBMCs. The sequence was obtained from a woman aged 35 to 49 in good health. V is TRBV29-1 and J is TRBJ2-3, with 9 bases aligning to TRBD2. The CDR3 region is CSVERAGGPPDTQYF. Written as DNA, the CDR3 is TGCAGCGTTGAACGGGCGGGGGGGCCGCCAGATACGCAGTATTTT.